The following is a T cell receptor (beta chain) sequence with its context. This clone is classified as medium-sized (0.01 to 0.1%). The antigen this receptor binds is unknown. No quality values exist for individual bases; no much larger clone is one base distant. On an AutoMACS, CD4+ and CD8+ cells were isolated via positive magnetic bead selection, and their purity was verified by flow cytometry. Clonal expansions were first screened by flow cytometry with a TCR V beta antibody panel, then characterized by TCRB deep sequencing of sorted CD8+ fractions. Peripheral blood mononuclear cells were obtained using density gradient separation with Ficoll-Paque PLUS. Using Nucleospin Tissue or Tissue XS kits, DNA was extracted from CD4-enriched, CD8-enriched or PBMC samples, with quantification by a Qubit 2.0 fluorometer. This specimen comes from a study of somatic mutations in cytotoxic T cells in rheumatoid arthritis (dated by TCRdb to the late 2010s). For context, the study as a whole: Right after diagnosis and prior to the start of any treatment, 25 to 30 ml EDTA of peripheral blood was drawn from patients. Sorted V beta1+ cells also underwent TCRB sequencing, and some V beta antibody-stained T-cell populations were flow-sorted at nearly 100% purity on a FACSAria II or Sony SH800. To characterize clonality, the study used TCRB deep sequencing while asking whether somatic mutations are carried by expanded CD8+ T-cell clones in newly diagnosed, untreated rheumatoid arthritis. A total of 65 rheumatoid arthritis patients and 15 to 25 healthy controls underwent TCRB deep sequencing. Median age was essentially the same in the patient group and the control group.

V was cut back by 6 bases and J by 5 bases, leaving a gap of 16 bases between them. CDR1 is given as LNHDA and CDR2 as SQIVND, both from the germline V gene (reference sequence). Counted from cysteine to phenylalanine, this CDR3 has 14 amino acids. The DNA shown is the 42-base CDR3, in frame from base 1. Points the paper makes about the study in general: The slight TRBV07 underrepresentation in patients was not adjusted for multiple comparisons. CD8+ T-cell clonality in rheumatoid arthritis patients was not significantly different from that in age-matched healthy controls. The antigen targets of the expanded CD8+ clones were unknown, and absence from virus-specific databases did not rule out viral specificity. In patients, CD8+ clonality rose with age (Spearman r of about 0.51), which was not the case in healthy controls. In about an eighth of the roughly 60 patients the largest CD8+ clone exceeded 20% of CD8+ cells, and several identical CD8+ TCRB sequences were shared between blood and synovial fluid.

Genomic DNA underwent TCRB CDR3 sequencing using the immunoSEQ assay. As for the original processing: Only a few patient CD8+ clones larger than 1% matched published virus-specific TCRB sequences when compared against them. Nothing other than productive TCRB rearrangements was included in the analyses. Clonality was expressed as a Shannon entropy-based productive clonality index, with each clone defined by a unique TCRB CDR3 sequence. To calculate repertoire overlap between two samples, the template counts of each clone were considered relative to each sample's total templates. V-gene usage from TCRB sequencing and V-gene usage measured by flow cytometry were correlated (Spearman r of around 0.6). TCRdb obtained this table from immuneACCESS and retained in-frame rearrangements with V and J assigned. These tables miss some clones; where compared with another copy, unresolved V genes account for less than half of the shortfall, and the remainder is unexplained. Clone size and V and J calls were adopted from that table, with D and trimming inferred from the DNA. Present in this sample are 10,000 to 15,000 clones, approximately 84% of which were seen just once. Less than 25% of the sample comes from the top ten.

The sequence was collected from an adult with rheumatoid arthritis. This chain joins TRBV19 to TRBJ1-1, with a tentative D gene TRBD1 over 5 matching bases. The sequenced material came from CD8+ T cells sorted from blood. The nucleotide sequence is TGTGCCAGTAGAACCTTGACAGCTTTGACTGAAGCTTTCTTT. Its amino acids are CASRTLTALTEAFF.